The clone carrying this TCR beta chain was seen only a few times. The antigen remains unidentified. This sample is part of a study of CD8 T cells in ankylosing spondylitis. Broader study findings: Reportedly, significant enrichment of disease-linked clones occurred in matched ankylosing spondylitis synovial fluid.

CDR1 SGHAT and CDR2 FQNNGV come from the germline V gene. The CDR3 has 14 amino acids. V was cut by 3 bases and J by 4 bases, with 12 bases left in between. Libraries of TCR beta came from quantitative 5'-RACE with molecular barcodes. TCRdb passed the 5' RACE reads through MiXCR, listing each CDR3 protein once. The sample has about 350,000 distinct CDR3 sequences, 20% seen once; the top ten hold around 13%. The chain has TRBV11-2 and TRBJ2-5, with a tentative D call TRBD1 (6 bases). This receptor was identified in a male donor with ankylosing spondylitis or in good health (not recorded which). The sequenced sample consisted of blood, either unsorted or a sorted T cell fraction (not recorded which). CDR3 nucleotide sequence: TGTGCCAGCAGCTTTGAGTTAGGGGGAGAGACCCAGTACTTC. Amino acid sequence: CASSFELGGETQYF.